Below, 3 T cell receptor beta chains from the same sample are listed, as sequenced in a study of blood T cell repertoires in COVID-19 (dated by TCRdb to 2020 to 2021). Libraries came from the immunoSEQ multiplex PCR assay. Sourced from immuneACCESS, this table was stored by TCRdb with only in-frame sequences that have V and J called. A share of the clones is absent; for the studies checked, an unresolved V gene accounts for under half, and the remainder has no known explanation. This sample holds tens of thousands of clones; more than 75% were observed only once. The leading ten clones occupy approximately 19% of the sample. The sample was peripheral blood. The receptor source for this set is a human donor in a cohort sampled during active COVID-19.

The chain has TRBV5-4 and TRBJ2-1; 10 positions match TRBD2. Per the germline V gene, CDR1 is SGHNT and CDR2 is YYREEE (reference sequence). The CDR3 is made up of 16 amino acids. Germline trimming cut 5 bases from V and 5 bases from J; bases unmatched to any gene: 10. In DNA, the CDR3 is TGTGCCAGCAGTTCCACTCCGGGACTAGCGAACAATGAGCAGTTCTTC. It translates to CASSSTPGLANNEQFF.

The V call is TRBV6-4, the J call TRBJ1-1; a weak D match, TRBD1 (5 bases). Germline V CDR1 and CDR2: MRHNA, SNTAGT. This CDR3 has 15 residues. V lost 3 bases and J 1 base, leaving 12 bases between the germline ends. The CDR3 coding sequence is TGTGCCAGCAGTGAAACTTGGGGGGGGAACACTGAAGCTTTCTTT. This gives the protein CASSETWGGNTEAFF.

V is TRBV7-6 and J is TRBJ2-3; 7 bases are shared with TRBD2. With V trimmed by 7 bases and J by 1 base, 11 bases remained unmatched. Per germline, CDR1 SGHVS and CDR2 FNYEAQ. This CDR3 spans 16 amino acids. For the CDR3, the DNA is TGTGCCAGCATCCAAGGTAGCGGGTCTGGCACAGATACGCAGTATTTT. It translates to CASIQGSGSGTDTQYF.